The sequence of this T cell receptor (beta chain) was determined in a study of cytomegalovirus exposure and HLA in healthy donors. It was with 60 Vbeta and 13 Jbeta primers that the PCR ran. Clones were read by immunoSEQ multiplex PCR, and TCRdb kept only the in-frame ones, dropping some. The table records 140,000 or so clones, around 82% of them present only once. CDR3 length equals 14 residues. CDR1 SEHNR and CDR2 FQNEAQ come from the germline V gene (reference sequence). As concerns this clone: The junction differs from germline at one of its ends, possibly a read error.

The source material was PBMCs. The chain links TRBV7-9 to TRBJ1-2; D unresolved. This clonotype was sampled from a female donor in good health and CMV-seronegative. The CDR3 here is CSSSLAATNYGYTF. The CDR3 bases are TGTTCCAGCAGCTTAGCGGCCACTAACTATGGCTACACCTTC.